The rows below give T cell receptor beta chains drawn from one sample of a study of blood T cell repertoires in COVID-19. Only in-frame clones appear in the TCRdb table, and some are missing; sequencing was by immunoSEQ multiplex PCR. The table shows about 210,000 clones, with 81% occurring only once. Specimen: PBMCs or T cells enriched from blood (not recorded which). Receptor source: a woman in her 50s with acute COVID-19. The CDR3 runs from the conserved cysteine through the conserved F or W. D genes are given only for firm matches. The size entry is marked missing in some rows and otherwise reads once, few, many or a size class.

.	TRBV11-2	TRBJ2-5	.	CASSLPRGRQETQYF	TGTGCCAGCAGCCTTCCGCGGGGTCGACAAGAGACCCAGTACTTC
.	TRBV7-7	TRBJ2-3	TRBD2	CASSLGAGGPEDTQYF	TGTGCTAGCAGCTTGGGAGCGGGGGGGCCAGAAGATACGCAGTATTTT
.	TRBV5-1	TRBJ2-5	.	CASSSPGRGQETQYF	TGCGCCAGCAGCTCCCCCGGTAGAGGGCAAGAGACCCAGTACTTC
.	TRBV27	TRBJ1-5	.	CASRSQGHSNQPQHF	TGTGCCAGCAGGTCGCAGGGGCATAGCAATCAGCCCCAGCATTTT
.	TRBV7-2	TRBJ1-1	.	CASSSTTEAFF	TGTGCCAGCAGCTCAACAACTGAAGCTTTCTTT
.	TRBV6-1	TRBJ2-7	.	CASSAPRDTNPGAVSYEQYF	TGTGCCAGCAGTGCCCCCCGGGACACCAACCCTGGGGCCGTATCCTACGAGCAGTACTTC
.	TRBV28	TRBJ1-2	TRBD1	CASRTGSYGYTF	TGTGCCAGCAGGACAGGGTCCTATGGCTACACCTTC
.	TRBV3-1/TRBV3-2	TRBJ2-1	.	CASSHMRDLYNEQFF	TGTGCCAGCAGCCATATGCGGGATTTATACAATGAGCAGTTCTTC
.	TRBV6-5	TRBJ1-1	TRBD1	CASIADRGEAFF	TGTGCCAGCATCGCGGACAGGGGAGAAGCTTTCTTT
.	TRBV7-2	TRBJ1-1	.	CASGRAMNTEAFF	TGTGCCAGCGGGAGAGCGATGAACACTGAAGCTTTCTTT
.	TRBV2	TRBJ2-1	.	CASRMDSEWDEQFF	TGTGCCAGCAGAATGGACTCGGAGTGGGATGAGCAGTTCTTC
.	TRBV5-1	TRBJ2-1	TRBD1	CASSLGGTGVNEQFF	TGCGCCAGCAGCTTGGGCGGGACAGGGGTGAATGAGCAGTTCTTC
once	TRBV4-2	TRBJ1-5	.	CASSQESGTSNQPQHF	TGTGCCAGCAGCCAAGAATCCGGGACAAGCAATCAGCCCCAGCATTTT
few	TRBV7-9	TRBJ2-1	TRBD2	CASSSVGTSGRGEQFF	TGTGCCAGCAGCTCGGTGGGGACTAGCGGGAGAGGGGAGCAGTTCTTC
few	TRBV28	TRBJ2-2	TRBD2	CATGTSGSLNTGELFF	TGTGCCACTGGGACTAGCGGGAGCCTGAACACCGGGGAGCTGTTTTTT
.	TRBV19	TRBJ1-4	.	CASSMRGGTTNEKLFF	TGTGCCAGTAGTATGCGCGGGGGGACTACTAATGAAAAACTGTTTTTT
once	TRBV5-1	TRBJ2-3	TRBD2	CASSFPTGGQDTQYF	TGCGCCAGCAGCTTTCCCACGGGAGGGCAAGATACGCAGTATTTT
.	TRBV6-5	TRBJ1-6	TRBD1	CASIRDRGNSPLHF	TGTGCCAGCATCCGAGACAGGGGAAATTCACCCCTCCACTTT
.	TRBV27	TRBJ1-2	TRBD1	CASSADRADTF	TGTGCCAGCAGTGCCGACAGGGCGGATACCTTC
.	TRBV3-1/TRBV3-2	TRBJ2-5	.	CASSLEGVQYF	TGTGCCAGCAGCCTGGAGGGCGTCCAGTACTTC
.	TRBV7-8	TRBJ2-7	TRBD1	CASSTGQGGPYEQYF	TGTGCCAGCAGCACTGGACAGGGGGGCCCCTACGAGCAGTACTTC
few	TRBV14	TRBJ2-6	.	CASSPQTHPSSGANVLTF	TGTGCCAGCAGCCCCCAAACCCATCCTAGCTCTGGGGCCAACGTCCTGACTTTC
.	TRBV10-3	TRBJ1-1	TRBD1	CAISRQGGNTEAFF	TGTGCCATCAGCCGACAGGGTGGGAACACTGAAGCTTTCTTT
.	TRBV12-3/TRBV12-4	TRBJ1-2	TRBD1	CASSRGGYYTF	TGTGCCAGCAGTAGAGGGGGCTACTACACCTTC
.	TRBV28	TRBJ1-1	.	CASSLQRGREAEAFF	TGTGCCAGCAGTTTACAGCGGGGCAGGGAAGCTGAAGCTTTCTTT
.	TRBV11-2	TRBJ2-3	TRBD1	CASSLFKPGQGTDTQYF	TGTGCCAGCAGCTTATTCAAGCCGGGACAGGGCACAGATACGCAGTATTTT
few	TRBV5-3	TRBJ1-1	TRBD1	CARSLNTGTGDTEAFF	TGTGCCAGAAGCTTAAATACCGGGACAGGGGACACTGAAGCTTTCTTT
few	TRBV7-9	TRBJ1-1	TRBD1	CASSQGAGNTEAFF	TGTGCCAGCAGCCAGGGGGCGGGGAACACTGAAGCTTTCTTT
.	TRBV10-3	TRBJ1-2	.	CAISESGGGEGYTF	TGTGCCATCAGTGAGTCGGGCGGAGGGGAAGGCTACACCTTC
once	TRBV10-3	TRBJ1-2	.	CATAIDSIYGYTF	TGTGCCACCGCGATAGACAGTATCTATGGCTACACCTTC
.	TRBV30	TRBJ1-1	TRBD1	CAWDRQGGRGTEAFF	TGTGCCTGGGATCGACAGGGCGGTAGGGGCACTGAAGCTTTCTTT
.	TRBV5-1	TRBJ2-7	.	CASSSGLSYEQYF	TGCGCCAGCAGCTCGGGTCTTTCCTACGAGCAGTACTTC
.	TRBV12-3/TRBV12-4	TRBJ1-1	.	CASRRQVRTEAFF	TGTGCCAGCAGAAGACAGGTGCGGACTGAAGCTTTCTTT
.	TRBV2	TRBJ2-7	.	CASLSPGLLTYEQYF	TGTGCCAGCCTTAGTCCGGGTTTATTGACCTACGAGCAGTACTTC
.	TRBV7-8	TRBJ1-1	.	CASWHRRGGTEAFF	TGTGCCAGCTGGCATAGGAGGGGCGGGACTGAAGCTTTCTTT
.	TRBV6-5	TRBJ2-1	TRBD2	CASRRGLAGSNEQFF	TGTGCCAGCAGACGGGGACTAGCGGGATCGAATGAGCAGTTCTTC
.	TRBV5-5	TRBJ2-1	.	CASSLEPETRFNEQFF	TGTGCCAGCAGCTTGGAGCCTGAGACTAGATTCAATGAGCAGTTCTTC
.	TRBV3-1/TRBV3-2	TRBJ2-3	TRBD2	CASSPRLAGTRGTDTQYF	TGTGCCAGCAGCCCCCGACTAGCGGGGACAAGGGGCACAGATACGCAGTATTTT
.	TRBV18	TRBJ2-1	TRBD1	CASSLQPGQGSEQFF	TGTGCCAGCTCACTGCAACCGGGACAGGGAAGTGAGCAGTTCTTC
.	TRBV28	TRBJ2-2	.	CASIWSNTGELFF	TGTGCCAGCATCTGGAGTAACACCGGGGAGCTGTTTTTT
.	TRBV28	TRBJ1-1	.	CASSVRMNTEAFF	TGTGCCAGCAGTGTGCGAATGAACACTGAAGCTTTCTTT
.	TRBV7-2	TRBJ2-4	.	CASSLSGVLAKNIQYF	TGTGCCAGCAGCTTATCGGGGGTTTTAGCCAAAAACATTCAGTACTTC
.	TRBV7-9	TRBJ2-2	.	CASSLDGPGELFF	TGTGCCAGCAGCTTAGATGGCCCCGGGGAGCTGTTTTTT
.	TRBV10-1	TRBJ2-5	.	CAKVSGSIQETQYF	TGCGCCAAGGTTTCGGGATCTATTCAAGAGACCCAGTACTTC
once	TRBV19	TRBJ1-2	.	CASSNRARDGYTF	TGTGCCAGTAGTAACAGGGCCCGGGATGGCTACACCTTC
.	TRBV7-2	TRBJ2-7	.	CASSSNWGRYEQYF	TGTGCCAGCAGCTCGAATTGGGGGCGATACGAGCAGTACTTC
few	TRBV1	TRBJ1-1	.	CTSSQQGYFTLGTEAFF	TGCACCAGCAGCCAACAGGGTTACTTCACGCTGGGCACTGAAGCTTTCTTT
.	TRBV27	TRBJ2-7	TRBD1	CATHRQGAYEQYF	TGTGCCACCCACAGGCAGGGGGCTTACGAGCAGTACTTC
few	TRBV2	TRBJ1-4	TRBD1	CASRDRVGEELFF	TGTGCCAGCAGGGACAGGGTAGGTGAGGAACTGTTTTTT
once	TRBV11-3	TRBJ2-1	TRBD2	CASSLTSGRLAEQFF	TGTGCCAGCAGCTTAACTAGCGGGAGGTTGGCTGAGCAGTTCTTC
.	TRBV10-2	TRBJ1-3	.	CASSPGLGRSSGNTIYF	TGCGCCAGCAGTCCTGGACTAGGACGTAGCTCTGGAAACACCATATATTTT
.	TRBV6-1	TRBJ1-1	.	CASSDLPNTEAFF	TGTGCCAGCAGTGATCTCCCGAACACTGAAGCTTTCTTT
.	TRBV19	TRBJ1-4	.	CAAGARAGYNEKLFF	TGTGCGGCAGGGGCCCGGGCTGGGTATAATGAAAAACTGTTTTTT
once	TRBV7-2	TRBJ2-5	TRBD2	CASSLESPPRGRGETQYF	TGTGCCAGCAGCTTAGAAAGCCCGCCTCGCGGGAGGGGTGAGACCCAGTACTTC